This TCR beta chain was captured by sequencing in a study of cytomegalovirus exposure and HLA in healthy donors. Findings of the study overall: The study recorded 160 or so TCR beta chains that were cytomegalovirus-associated.

In the PCR, 60 Vbeta and 13 Jbeta primers were used. Measured with immunoSEQ multiplex PCR; TCRdb has only the in-frame clones, and not every one. The sample lists approximately 160,000 clones, about four fifths seen once, with more than 5.5% in the top ten. In nominal health when sampled, donors likely had unrecorded immune exposures nonetheless. As to this clone: Its target is unknown.

This CDR3 has 17 residues. CDR1 and CDR2 (germline): SGHTA, FQGNSA. V lost 3 bases to trimming and J lost 4 bases, with 20 bases between them. The rearrangement joins TRBV7-2 to TRBJ2-3; tentative D call: TRBD2 (6 bases). The source of this sequence is a man younger than 40 in good health and CMV-seropositive. The sample comprised PBMCs. The CDR3 sequence: CASSFYSSAPRPDTQYF. In DNA, the CDR3 is TGTGCCAGCAGCTTCTACTCTAGCGCTCCCAGGCCAGATACGCAGTATTTT.